This T cell receptor (beta chain) stems from a study of CD8+CD57+ T cells in acquired aplastic anemia. Trimming removed 4 bases from V and 0 bases from J, with 10 bases in between. Germline V lookup: CDR1 SGDLS, CDR2 YYNGEE. The CDR3 contains 14 residues. Genomic DNA was employed as the template in profiling TCR beta VDJ and CDR3. TCRdb re-analysed the reads in MiXCR, keeping a single row per CDR3 protein. The table lists more than 45,000 distinct CDR3 sequences, around 70% of them singletons. The chain uses TRBV9 and TRBJ1-2; D uncertain. The source material was sorted CD4+, CD8+, or CD8+CD57+ T cells (not recorded which) from PBMCs. The receptor comes from a human donor in good health, serving as a control. CDR3 region: CASSSASANYGYTF. CDR3 DNA: TGTGCCAGCAGCTCCGCTTCAGCTAACTATGGCTACACCTTC.